This is a list of T cell receptor beta chains from one sample in a study of shared clonotypes between healthy human individuals. Here immunoSEQ multiplex PCR was the method, and the copy in TCRdb shows in-frame clones only, minus some. The sample carries some 1.4 million clones, around 97% recorded once. Sequences were obtained from naive CD4+ T cells sorted from blood. The receptors shown here come from a man aged 25 to 40 in good health. Each CDR3 is given without its conserved first and last residue.

v_gene,j_gene,CDR3aa
TRBV12-5,TRBJ2-7,ASGLGGSDAEQY
TRBV29-1,TRBJ1-2,SVGLPSGYGYT
TRBV5-4,TRBJ2-7,ASSLKLAGSSYEQY
TRBV18,TRBJ1-1,ASSDSRGTEAF
TRBV12-5,TRBJ2-3,ASGTGVDADTQY
TRBV4-2,TRBJ2-7,ASSQDVGKAGERFEQY
TRBV29-1,TRBJ1-1,SGSRGLGGTEAF
TRBV7-9,TRBJ1-2,ASSLAVTTANYGYT
TRBV2,TRBJ2-5,ASSKDLQETQY
TRBV11-2,TRBJ1-2,ASSLVPGQGYGYT
TRBV7-2,TRBJ2-5,ASSFKGSETQY
TRBV28,TRBJ1-5,ASILAGSNQPQH
TRBV5-4,TRBJ1-1,ASSLFSWYGATEAF
TRBV28,TRBJ2-1,ASRELGSYNEQF
TRBV2,TRBJ1-3,ARRGKSGNTIY
TRBV11-2,TRBJ2-7,ASSLWSAPYEQY
TRBV27,TRBJ2-5,ASSLLGGKETQY
TRBV29-1,TRBJ2-3,SVEGRAGKTDTQY
TRBV5-6,TRBJ2-6,ASGSGNPSSGANVLT
TRBV10-3,TRBJ2-7,AISEPTGSEIEQY
TRBV5-6,TRBJ2-3,ASSLGKGATDTQY
TRBV7-2,TRBJ2-1,ASSLASESEQF
TRBV27,TRBJ2-7,ASSSLVPGEQY
TRBV29-1,TRBJ1-1,SVAFPLSNTEAF
TRBV6-1,TRBJ2-1,ASRGQGDNEQF
TRBV2,TRBJ1-1,ASRPSWSTEAF
TRBV4-3,TRBJ2-1,ASSQDPSGNNEQF
TRBV7-9,TRBJ2-3,ASSPVAGWGTDTQY